These 9 T cell receptor beta chains were sequenced from one sample in a study of tumor and adjacent non-tumor tissue in lung cancer. RNA was extracted from bulk tissue without any cell sorting. The normal lung tissue was taken more than 3 cm from the tumor edge. Three rounds of nested PCR, following a modified ARM-PCR protocol, produced the TCRbeta library. TCRdb passed the multiplex PCR reads through MiXCR, listing each CDR3 protein once. The table records 90,000 to 100,000 distinct CDR3 sequences, 75% to 85% of them present only once. The sequenced material came from distant non-tumor lung tissue. The source is a man between 60 and 70 years old with small cell lung cancer.

On this clonotype itself: The junction shows a germline mismatch at one end, possibly a read error. The chain is built from TRBV20-1 and TRBJ1-4; D possibly corresponds to TRBD1 (5 bases). The germline V gene encodes CDR1 DFQATT and CDR2 SNEGSKA (reference sequence). The CDR3 contains 14 residues. CDR3 DNA sequence: TGCAGTGCTAGAGATCGCAGGGAAGGCGAAAGACTGTTTTTT. Translated: CSARDRREGERLFF.

This clonotype was recorded at least ten times. The V gene is TRBV12-3 or TRBV12-4, the J gene TRBJ1-6, with D possibly TRBD1 on 6 matching bases. CDR3 length: 14 residues. V shed 7 bases and J shed 8 bases, with 15 bases lying between them. The CDR3 sequence: CASTHRELHSPLHF. The CDR3, as DNA: TGTGCCAGCACCCACAGGGAGTTGCATTCACCCCTCCACTTT.

The J gene is TRBJ2-7, the V gene TRBV18, with 9 bases identical to TRBD2. CDR1 and CDR2 (germline): KGHSH, LQKENI. The CDR3 contains 13 residues. Germline trimming cut 4 bases from V and 7 bases from J; bases unmatched to any gene: 5. The CDR3 spells CASSLSSGMEQYV. In nucleotides, the CDR3 is TGTGCCAGCTCACTGTCTAGCGGGATGGAGCAGTACGTC.

Turning to this clonotype: The junction and the germline gene differ at one end; a read error may be behind it. The rearrangement links TRBV6-1 to TRBJ2-5, with D possibly being TRBD2 (5 bases). The CDR3 has 15 residues. CDR1 MNHNS and CDR2 SASEGT come from the germline V gene. The CDR3 DNA sequence: TGTGTCAGCAGTACCCCGGGATACCTCCAAGAGACCCAGTACTTC. It yields the protein CVSSTPGYLQETQYF.

About this clonotype: One end of the junction is discordant with germline, which a read error may explain. The genes are TRBV12-3 or TRBV12-4 and TRBJ1-4; perhaps TRBD1 as D (5 bases). This CDR3 is 12 amino acids long. The CDR3 loop reads CTTRAGYEKLFF. In nucleotides, the CDR3 is TGCACCACCAGGGCGGGGTATGAAAAACTGTTTTTT.

As for this clonotype: The final CDR3 position lacks the conserved phenylalanine or tryptophan, pointing to a likely read error. This chain joins TRBV4-1 and TRBJ2-2; a weak D match, TRBD1 (7 bases). This CDR3 is 15 amino acids long. Germline CDR1 MGHRA, CDR2 YSYEKL. CDR3 region: CACSSRGAYTGELFL. The CDR3 DNA reads as TGCGCCTGCAGCAGCAGGGGGGCCTATACCGGTGAGCTGTTTCTT.

Of note for this clonotype: A much more abundant neighbour one base away suggests this may be a read error. This sequence joins TRBV29-1 and TRBJ1-5; tentative D call: TRBD1 (6 bases). The CDR3 covers 13 residues. In germline, CDR1 is SQVTM, CDR2 ANQGSEA. Here the CDR3 reads CSVATGCWQLQHF. Here the CDR3 DNA reads TGCAGCGTTGCAACAGGGTGTTGGCAGCTCCAGCATTTT.

CDR3 bases: TGTGCCAGCAGCCTCCGAGTGGGAAGTTCCTACAATGAGCAGTTCTTC. It specifies CASSLRVGSSYNEQFF. The chain joins TRBV6-2 or TRBV6-3 to TRBJ2-1; D ambiguous. Germline CDR1 is MNHEY and CDR2 is SVGEGT. The CDR3 is made up of 16 amino acids. V was pared by 6 bases and J by 1 base, with 16 bases between.

The chain recombines TRBV12-3 or TRBV12-4 with TRBJ2-1, with D possibly TRBD2 on 6 matching bases. V lost 6 bases and J 5 bases, leaving 17 bases between the germline ends. The CDR3 totals 15 residues. The DNA for the CDR3 is TGTGCCAGCAGCCGCATTAACGGGAGTCACAATGAGCAGTTCTTC. This encodes CASSRINGSHNEQFF.